These 2 T cell receptor beta chains came from one sample sequenced in a study of cytomegalovirus exposure and HLA in healthy donors. The study ran its PCR with 60 Vbeta and 13 Jbeta primers. The table came from immunoSEQ multiplex PCR; TCRdb's copy has only in-frame clones and leaves some out. The table includes 120,000 to 150,000 clones, roughly 80% detected once. The sequencing input was PBMCs. These TCRs come from a female donor in good health and CMV-seronegative.

In its sample, this clone was seen once. The chain uses TRBV30 and TRBJ2-7; 12 bases are a match to TRBD2. J lost 4 bases, V lost 2 bases, and 6 bases had no gene match. The germline CDR1 and CDR2 sequences are GTSNPN and SVGIG (reference sequence). CDR3 size: 15 residues. The CDR3 spells CAWSRTSGEPYEQYF. DNA for the CDR3: TGTGCCTGGAGTAGGACTAGCGGGGAACCATACGAGCAGTACTTC.

The chain joins TRBV19 to TRBJ1-6; tentatively, D is TRBD1 (6 bases). Deletions cut 5 bases from V and 9 bases from J, with 11 bases between. This CDR3 spans 13 amino acids. CDR1 is LNHDA and CDR2 is SQIVND in the germline V gene (reference sequence). The chain's CDR3 is CASSFQGGSPLHF. The CDR3, as DNA: TGTGCCAGTAGTTTCCAAGGGGGTTCACCCCTCCACTTT.